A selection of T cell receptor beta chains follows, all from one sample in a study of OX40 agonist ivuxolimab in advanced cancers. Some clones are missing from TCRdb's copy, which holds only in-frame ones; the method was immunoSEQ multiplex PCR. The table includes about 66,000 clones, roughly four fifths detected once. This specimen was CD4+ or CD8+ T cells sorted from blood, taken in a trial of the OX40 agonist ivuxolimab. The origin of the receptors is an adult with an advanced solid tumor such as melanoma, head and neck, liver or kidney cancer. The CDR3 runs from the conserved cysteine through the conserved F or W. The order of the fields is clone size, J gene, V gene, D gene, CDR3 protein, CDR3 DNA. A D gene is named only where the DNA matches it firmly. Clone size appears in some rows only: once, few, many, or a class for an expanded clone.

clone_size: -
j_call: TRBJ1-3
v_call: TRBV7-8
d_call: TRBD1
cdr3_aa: CASSPRIGGLRNTIYF
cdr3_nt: TGTGCCAGCAGCCCGAGGATAGGGGGCTTAAGAAACACCATATATTTT

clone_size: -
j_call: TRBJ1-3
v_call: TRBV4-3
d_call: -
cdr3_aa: CASSQASLSPRRGTGNTIYF
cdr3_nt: TGCGCCAGCAGCCAAGCCTCCCTTTCCCCGCGGCGAGGGACTGGAAACACCATATATTTT

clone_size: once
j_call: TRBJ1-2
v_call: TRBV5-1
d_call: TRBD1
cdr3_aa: CASSLDRGLHGYTF
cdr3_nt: TGCGCCAGCAGCTTGGACAGGGGATTACATGGCTACACCTTC

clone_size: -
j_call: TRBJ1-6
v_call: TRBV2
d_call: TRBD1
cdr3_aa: CASTPDRTISSPLHF
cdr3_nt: TGTGCCAGCACCCCGGACAGGACTATAAGTTCACCCCTCCACTTT

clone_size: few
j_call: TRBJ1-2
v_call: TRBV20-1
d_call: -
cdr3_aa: CSAKGGGYTF
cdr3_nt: TGCAGTGCAAAAGGAGGTGGCTACACCTTC

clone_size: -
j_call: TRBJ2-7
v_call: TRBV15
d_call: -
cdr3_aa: CATSRSPSSYEQYF
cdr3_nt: TGTGCCACCAGCAGGAGTCCTAGCTCCTACGAGCAGTACTTC

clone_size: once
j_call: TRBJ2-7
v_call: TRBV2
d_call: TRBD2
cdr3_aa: CASSDGGIPYEQYF
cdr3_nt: TGTGCCAGCAGTGACGGGGGGATACCCTACGAGCAGTACTTC

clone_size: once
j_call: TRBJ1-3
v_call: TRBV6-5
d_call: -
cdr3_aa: CASSYGNSGNTIYF
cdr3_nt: TGTGCCAGCAGTTACGGCAACTCTGGAAACACCATATATTTT

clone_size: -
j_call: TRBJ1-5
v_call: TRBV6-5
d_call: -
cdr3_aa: CASLPQVWVNQPQHF
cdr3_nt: TGTGCCAGTCTCCCCCAGGTGTGGGTAAATCAGCCCCAGCATTTT

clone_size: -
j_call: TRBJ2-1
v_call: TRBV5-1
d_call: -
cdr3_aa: CASSPIGHEQFF
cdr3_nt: TGCGCCAGCAGCCCGATTGGCCATGAGCAGTTCTTC

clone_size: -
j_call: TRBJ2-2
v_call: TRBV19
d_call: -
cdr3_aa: CASSITQGHTGELFF
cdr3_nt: TGTGCCAGTAGTATCACCCAGGGACACACCGGGGAGCTGTTTTTT

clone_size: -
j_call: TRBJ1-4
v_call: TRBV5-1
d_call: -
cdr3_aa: CASTPSPQSEKLFF
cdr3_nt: TGCGCCAGCACCCCCTCCCCCCAAAGCGAAAAACTGTTTTTT

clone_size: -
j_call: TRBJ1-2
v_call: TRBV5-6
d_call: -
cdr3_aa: CASSLGTDNYGYTF
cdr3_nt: TGTGCCAGCAGCCTCGGGACCGATAACTATGGCTACACCTTC

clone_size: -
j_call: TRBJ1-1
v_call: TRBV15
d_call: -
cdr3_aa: CATSQHRVGNTEAFF
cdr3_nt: TGTGCCACCAGCCAACACAGGGTCGGAAACACTGAAGCTTTCTTT

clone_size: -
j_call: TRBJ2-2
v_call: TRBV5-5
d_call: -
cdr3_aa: CASSFTPSANTGELFF
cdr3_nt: TGTGCCAGCAGCTTTACACCCAGCGCGAACACCGGGGAGCTGTTTTTT

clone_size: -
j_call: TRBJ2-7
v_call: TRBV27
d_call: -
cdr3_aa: CASSSLGFGSYEQYF
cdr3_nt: TGTGCCAGCAGTTCATTAGGTTTTGGGTCCTACGAGCAGTACTTC

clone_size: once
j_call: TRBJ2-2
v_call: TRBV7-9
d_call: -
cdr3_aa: CASSSFHGSGELFF
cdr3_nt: TGTGCCAGCAGCTCCTTTCACGGGTCCGGGGAGCTGTTTTTT

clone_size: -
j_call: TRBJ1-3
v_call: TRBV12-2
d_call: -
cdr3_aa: CASRPTGDAGRNTIYF
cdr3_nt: TGTGCAAGTCGCCCCACAGGGGACGCGGGGCGAAACACCATATATTTT

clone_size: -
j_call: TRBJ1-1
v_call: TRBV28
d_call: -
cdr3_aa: CASSLPGMGGRTEAFF
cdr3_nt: TGTGCCAGCAGTTTGCCAGGGATGGGGGGAAGGACTGAAGCTTTCTTT

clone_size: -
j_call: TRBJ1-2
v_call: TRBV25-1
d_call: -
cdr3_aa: CASSESGYNYGYTF
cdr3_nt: TGTGCCAGCAGTGAATCCGGATATAACTATGGCTACACCTTC

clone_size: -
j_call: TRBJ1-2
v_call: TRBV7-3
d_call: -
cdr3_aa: CASSPTRGDGYTF
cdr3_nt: TGTGCCAGCAGCCCTACCAGGGGAGATGGCTACACCTTC

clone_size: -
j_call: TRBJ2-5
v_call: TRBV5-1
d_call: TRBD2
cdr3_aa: CASSRTSGGHQETQYF
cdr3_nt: TGCGCCAGCAGCCGGACTAGCGGGGGACATCAAGAGACCCAGTACTTC

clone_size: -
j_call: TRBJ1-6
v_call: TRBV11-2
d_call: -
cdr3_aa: CASSLISGYNSPLHF
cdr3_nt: TGTGCCAGCAGCTTAATCTCAGGGTATAATTCACCCCTCCACTTT

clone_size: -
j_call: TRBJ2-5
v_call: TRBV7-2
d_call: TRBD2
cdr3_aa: CASSSAGLQETQYF
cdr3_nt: TGTGCCAGCAGCTCAGCGGGACTTCAAGAGACCCAGTACTTC

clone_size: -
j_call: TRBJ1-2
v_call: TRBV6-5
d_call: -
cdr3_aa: CASSDTGLYGYTF
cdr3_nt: TGTGCCAGCAGCGACACAGGGCTCTATGGCTACACCTTC

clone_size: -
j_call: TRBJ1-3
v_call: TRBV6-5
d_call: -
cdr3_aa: CASSYSSRVTNTIYF
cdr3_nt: TGTGCCAGCAGTTACTCCAGCAGGGTAACGAACACCATATATTTT

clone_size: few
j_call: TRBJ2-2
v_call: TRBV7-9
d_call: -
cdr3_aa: CASSLSRGELFF
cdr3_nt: TGTGCCAGCAGCCTTTCCCGTGGGGAGCTGTTTTTT

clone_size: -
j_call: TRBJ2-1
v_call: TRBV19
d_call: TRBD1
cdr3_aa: CATGAGQGYNEQFF
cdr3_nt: TGTGCCACCGGAGCGGGACAGGGCTACAATGAGCAGTTCTTC

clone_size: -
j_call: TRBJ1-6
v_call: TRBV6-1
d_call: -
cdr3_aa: CASSEHRADNSPLHF
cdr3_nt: TGTGCCAGCAGTGAACACAGGGCGGATAATTCACCCCTCCACTTT

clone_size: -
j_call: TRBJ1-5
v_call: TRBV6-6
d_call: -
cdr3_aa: CASSPTGSVKQPQHF
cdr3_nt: TGTGCCAGCAGCCCCACAGGGAGCGTAAAACAGCCCCAGCATTTT

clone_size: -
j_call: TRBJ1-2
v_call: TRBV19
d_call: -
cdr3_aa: CASRFGRNYGYTF
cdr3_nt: TGTGCCAGTCGTTTCGGCAGAAACTATGGCTACACCTTC

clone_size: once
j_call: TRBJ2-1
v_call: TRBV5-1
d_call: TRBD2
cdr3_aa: CASSPSGAYNEQFF
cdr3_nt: TGCGCCAGCAGCCCTAGCGGGGCCTACAATGAGCAGTTCTTC

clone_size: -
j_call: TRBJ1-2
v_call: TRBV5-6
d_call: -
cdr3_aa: CASSFLSVGDGYTF
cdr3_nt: TGTGCCAGCAGTTTTCTCTCCGTCGGGGATGGCTACACCTTC

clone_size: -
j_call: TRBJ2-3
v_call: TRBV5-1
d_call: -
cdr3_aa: CASSPAGAEDTQYF
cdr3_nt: TGCGCCAGCAGCCCCGCCGGGGCCGAGGATACGCAGTATTTT

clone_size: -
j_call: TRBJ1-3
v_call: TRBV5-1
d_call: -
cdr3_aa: CASSSGQTLNTIYF
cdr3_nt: TGCGCCAGCAGCTCCGGACAGACCTTGAACACCATATATTTT

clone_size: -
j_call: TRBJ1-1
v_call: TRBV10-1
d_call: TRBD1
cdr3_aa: CASSVGQGWCTEAFF
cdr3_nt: TGCGCCAGCAGTGTCGGACAGGGGTGGTGCACTGAAGCTTTCTTT

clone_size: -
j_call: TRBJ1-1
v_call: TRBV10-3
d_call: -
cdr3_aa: CAIRPTAGGSTEAFF
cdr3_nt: TGTGCCATCAGGCCAACCGCGGGGGGGAGCACTGAAGCTTTCTTT

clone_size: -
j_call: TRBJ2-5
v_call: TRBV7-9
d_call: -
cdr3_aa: CASSFGTGKETQYF
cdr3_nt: TGTGCCAGCAGCTTTGGTACAGGGAAAGAGACCCAGTACTTC

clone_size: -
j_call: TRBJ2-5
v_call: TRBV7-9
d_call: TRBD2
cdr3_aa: CASSLTSGGLKTQYF
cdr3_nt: TGTGCCAGCAGCTTAACTAGCGGGGGGTTAAAGACCCAGTACTTC

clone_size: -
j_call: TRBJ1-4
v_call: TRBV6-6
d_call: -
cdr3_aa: CASRPYLQGFNEKLFF
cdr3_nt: TGTGCCAGCAGACCCTACCTCCAGGGCTTTAATGAAAAACTGTTTTTT

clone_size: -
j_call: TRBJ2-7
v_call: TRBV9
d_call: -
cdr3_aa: CASSPGFLSPHEQYF
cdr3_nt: TGTGCCAGCAGCCCCGGGTTTCTCTCCCCCCACGAGCAGTACTTC

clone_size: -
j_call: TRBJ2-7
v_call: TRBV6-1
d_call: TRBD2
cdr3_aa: CASSGNSYEQYF
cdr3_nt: TGTGCGTCTAGCGGGAACTCCTACGAGCAGTACTTC